Each of the 22 T cell receptor beta chains below was sequenced from the same sample in a study of technical replicates of blood from several donors. Using immunoSEQ multiplex PCR, the repertoire was profiled, and TCRdb retains in-frame clones only, with some absent. The table has approximately 64,000 clones, approximately 86% seen once; the top ten hold around 5.5%. Sequencing input: PBMCs. Receptors were obtained from a human donor in good health. Some clones in this sample may be carry-over from other donors' samples.

The sample holds a few counts of this clone. The rearrangement links TRBV6-6 to TRBJ2-5, with D unresolved. V dropped 0 bases and J dropped 5 bases, with 4 bases sitting between them. From germline, CDR1 is MNHNY and CDR2 SVGAGI (reference sequence). CDR3 length: 12 residues. The CDR3: CASSYSRETQYF. CDR3 DNA: TGTGCCAGCAGTTACTCCCGTGAGACCCAGTACTTC.

The chain links TRBV15 to TRBJ2-1; 9 nucleotides align to TRBD2. This CDR3 region has 19 residues. V was clipped by 0 bases and J by 3 bases; unmatched bases: 12. Germline assignment: CDR1 LNHNV and CDR2 YYDKDF (reference sequence). The CDR3 coding sequence is TGTGCCACCAGCAGAGATCAAGGTGGGACTAGCTTTCTCTACAATGAGCAGTTCTTC. It encodes CATSRDQGGTSFLYNEQFF.

The genes are TRBV12-1 and TRBJ1-5; the table's D call, TRBD1, has no DNA check behind it. TRBV12-1 is a pseudogene. The CDR3 sequence is 17 residues long. CDR3 region: CASIGEQGRTRNQPQHF. For the CDR3, the DNA is TGTGCCAGCATAGGAGAACAAGGAAGGACACGCAATCAGCCCCAGCATTTT.

The chain employs TRBV7-3 and TRBJ1-1; TRBD1 agrees at 9 bases. The CDR3 is made up of 13 amino acids. With V trimmed by 6 bases and J by 7 bases, 6 bases remained unmatched. Germline V gene lookup returns CDR1 SGHTA and CDR2 FQGTGA. The CDR3 DNA is TGTGCCAGCAGTCGGGACAGGGAAGATGAAGCTTTCTTT. This translates into CASSRDREDEAFF.

This clone was detected only once. This chain joins TRBV7-9 and TRBJ1-2; D gene ambiguous. V shed 5 bases and J shed 3 bases, with 13 bases lying between them. The CDR3 spans 14 residues. The germline V gene has CDR1 SEHNR and CDR2 FQNEAQ (reference sequence). CDR3 sequence reads: CASSPLIRYYGYTF. The DNA for the CDR3 is TGTGCCAGCAGCCCGCTCATTCGGTACTATGGCTACACCTTC.

The genes are TRBV7-2 and TRBJ2-7; D perhaps matches TRBD2 (6 bases). Germline V CDR1 and CDR2: SGHTA, FQGNSA. This CDR3 has 14 amino acids. V lost 7 bases to trimming and J lost 2 bases, with 15 bases between them. CDR3 amino acids: CASTGRGVPYEQYF. In nucleotides, the CDR3 is TGTGCCAGCACCGGGCGGGGTGTGCCCTACGAGCAGTACTTC.

This clone came up once. The chain employs TRBV7-7 and TRBJ2-2, with a possible D match to TRBD2 (6 bases). Germline values: CDR1 SSHAT, CDR2 FNYEAQ (reference sequence). V lost 5 bases, J lost 4 bases, and 8 bases lay in between. CDR3 length equals 13 residues. The CDR3 nucleotides are TGTGCCAGCAGCCCTAGCGTCACCGGGGAGCTGTTTTTT. Translated: CASSPSVTGELFF. Filled out from reference TRBV7-7 and TRBJ2-2, the complete variable domain reads GAGVSQSPRYKVTKRGQDVTLRCDPISSHATLYWYQQALGQGPEFLTYFNYEAQPDKSGLPSDRFSAERPEGSISTLTIQRTEQRDSAMYRCASSPSVTGELFFGEGSRLTVL.

The rearrangement uses TRBV19 and TRBJ1-2; possible D gene TRBD1, 5 bases. The length of the CDR3 is 14 residues. CDR1 is LNHDA and CDR2 is SQIVND in the germline V gene (reference sequence). Trimming pared 4 bases from V and 5 bases from J, leaving 14 bases between. Written as DNA, the CDR3 is TGTGCCAGTAGTAACGCTTGGGGGGGTTATGGCTACACCTTC. It specifies CASSNAWGGYGYTF.

The CDR3 nucleotides are TGCGCCAGCAGCTTTACAGGGGGAGTGGGCGAGCAGTACTTC. Protein sequence: CASSFTGGVGEQYF. This sequence joins TRBV5-1 and TRBJ2-7, with 8 nucleotides matching TRBD1. CDR3 length: 14 residues. Looked up from germline, CDR1 is SGHRS and CDR2 is YFSETQ. The J segment lost 6 bases and the V segment lost 2 bases, leaving 7 bases of the junction unmatched.

The V gene is TRBV27, the J gene TRBJ2-1, with D perhaps TRBD2 (6 bases). Germline CDR1 MNHEY, CDR2 SMNVEV (reference sequence). This CDR3 comprises 16 residues. Trimming left V 7 bases short and J 1 base short, with 17 bases between. The CDR3 spells CASNLEGRRSYNEQFF. The CDR3 bases are TGTGCCAGCAATTTGGAGGGCCGCCGGTCCTACAATGAGCAGTTCTTC.

The rearrangement links TRBV5-1 to TRBJ2-5, with 10 bases aligning to TRBD2. This CDR3 has 17 residues. J lost 1 base, V lost 4 bases, and 10 bases had no gene match. CDR1 is SGHRS, CDR2 YFSETQ, per germline. Here the CDR3 reads CASSEGPSGGSQETQYF. The CDR3 DNA reads as TGCGCCAGCAGCGAGGGCCCTAGCGGGGGATCCCAAGAGACCCAGTACTTC.

The rearrangement links TRBV4-3 to TRBJ2-1, with 9 bases aligning to TRBD2. The V and J ends lost 3 bases and 2 bases, in that order; junction bases with no gene match: 2. Germline CDR1 LGHNA, CDR2 YSLEER. The CDR3 length is 15 residues. The CDR3 here is CASSHAGGTYNEQFF. CDR3 DNA: TGCGCCAGCAGCCACGCGGGAGGGACCTACAATGAGCAGTTCTTC.

The chain recombines TRBV7-9 with TRBJ1-6; 7 nucleotides line up with TRBD1. Germline V gives CDR1 SEHNR, CDR2 FQNEAQ (reference sequence). V trimming: 5 bases; J trimming: 13 bases; junction bases outside the gene matches: 5. The CDR3 is 12 residues long. The CDR3 coding sequence is TGTGCCAGCAGCCAGGACAGGTCCCCCCTCCACTTT. This gives the protein CASSQDRSPLHF. The full variable domain, rest sourced from reference TRBV7-9 and TRBJ1-6, is DTGVSQNPRHKITKRGQNVTFRCDPISEHNRLYWYRQTLGQGPEFLTYFQNEAQLEKSRLLSDRFSAERPKGSFSTLEIQRTEQGDSAMYLCASSQDRSPLHFGNGTRLTVT.

This clone was picked up a small number of times. The V gene is TRBV7-8, the J gene TRBJ2-2, with a possible D match to TRBD1 (7 bases). The V and J ends lost 5 bases and 0 bases respectively, with 16 bases between them. This CDR3 spans 17 amino acids. CDR1 and CDR2 from the germline V gene are SGHVS and FQNEAQ. CDR3: CASSPRGAGSNTGELFF. As DNA, the CDR3 is TGTGCCAGCAGCCCCAGGGGGGCGGGTTCGAACACCGGGGAGCTGTTTTTT.

CDR3 nucleotide sequence: TGTGCCAGCAGCTCAGAGCAGGGGTTCGAGCCCGAAGCTTTCTTT. This codes for CASSSEQGFEPEAFF. The V call is TRBV7-9, the J call TRBJ1-1; weak D call: TRBD1 (6 bases). The V end was cut by 4 bases, the J end by 8 bases, with 20 bases between. This CDR3 is built from 15 residues. Germline V gene lookup returns CDR1 SEHNR and CDR2 FQNEAQ (reference sequence).

J is TRBJ2-2 and V is TRBV7-2, with TRBD1 identical over 8 bases. The CDR3 loop spans 16 amino acids. J lost 0 bases, V lost 5 bases, and 5 bases had no gene match. Germline V CDR1 and CDR2: SGHTA, FQGNSA. CDR3 DNA: TGTGCCAGCAGCCTCCAGGGACAGGCGAACACCGGGGAGCTGTTTTTT. It specifies CASSLQGQANTGELFF.

The J gene is TRBJ2-5, the V gene TRBV5-1; TRBD2 aligns across 7 bases. After removal of 4 bases from V and 0 bases from J, the junction contained 9 bases not matched to a gene. The CDR3 is 16 amino acids. Germline CDR1 is SGHRS and CDR2 is YFSETQ. CDR3 amino acids: CASSTFGTTHQETQYF. As DNA, the CDR3 is TGCGCCAGCAGCACGTTTGGGACTACACACCAAGAGACCCAGTACTTC.

The chain employs TRBV13 and TRBJ1-3; D not resolved. This CDR3 has 16 amino acids. Germline V gene data show CDR1 as PRHDT and CDR2 as FYEKMQ (reference sequence). V lost 5 bases to trimming and J lost 2 bases, with 16 bases between them. The CDR3 loop reads CASSPPSVSAGNTIYF. The CDR3 region has the DNA TGTGCCAGCAGCCCCCCAAGCGTAAGTGCTGGAAACACCATATATTTT.

The V call is TRBV2, the J call TRBJ1-1; a weak D match, TRBD1 (5 bases). Germline-derived CDR1 and CDR2 are SNHLY and FYNNEI. The CDR3 sequence is 15 residues long. The ends were cut back, 6 bases at V and 1 base at J, with 15 bases in the middle. DNA for the CDR3: TGTGCCAGCAGACCTGTGGGGGGTGGGAACACTGAAGCTTTCTTT. Translated: CASRPVGGGNTEAFF.

This chain uses TRBV7-2 with TRBJ1-6, with TRBD1 matching 12 bases. There are 15 residues in the CDR3. The germline V gene encodes CDR1 SGHTA and CDR2 FQGNSA. The J segment lost 10 bases and the V segment lost 0 bases, leaving 1 base of the junction unmatched. The CDR3 bases are TGTGCCAGCAGCTTAGCGGGACAGGGGGCCTCACCCCTCCACTTT. It translates to CASSLAGQGASPLHF.

V gene TRBV6-5 combines with J gene TRBJ1-4, with D possibly matching TRBD1 (5 bases). Germline V gene lookup returns CDR1 MNHEY and CDR2 SVGAGI. The CDR3 contains 14 residues. Trimming removed 6 bases at V and 2 bases at J, with 10 bases between. CDR3 sequence reads: CASSPGWTNEKLFF. The CDR3, as DNA: TGTGCCAGCAGCCCAGGGTGGACTAATGAAAAACTGTTTTTT.

The V gene is TRBV4-3, the J gene TRBJ2-1, with 11 bases identical to TRBD2. V dropped 1 base and J dropped 6; count of bases not matched to a gene: 8. The CDR3 extends over 17 amino acids. The germline CDR1 and CDR2 sequences are LGHNA and YSLEER. The CDR3 loop reads CASSQGSGGAIGNEQFF. Here the CDR3 DNA reads TGCGCCAGCAGCCAAGGTAGCGGGGGGGCTATTGGCAATGAGCAGTTCTTC.